Listed below are T cell receptor beta chains from one sample, sequenced in a study of blood T cell repertoires in COVID-19. The repertoire was sequenced with immunoSEQ multiplex PCR; TCRdb's copy has only in-frame clones and lacks some. The sample has just over 350,000 clones, approximately 84% seen once; the top ten hold about 3%. Source material: PBMCs or T cells enriched from blood (not recorded which). The receptors originated from a woman aged 30 to 39 who had recovered from COVID-19. CDR3s include the opening cysteine and the closing phenylalanine or tryptophan.

J,length,V,CDR3
TRBJ2-6,16,TRBV28,CASRMGTGAGANVLTF
TRBJ2-7,17,TRBV28,CASSSPSRGSRSDEQYF
TRBJ2-1,14,TRBV19,CASSPSGGYNEQFF
TRBJ1-1,15,TRBV6-5,CASSLHRTVNTEAFF
TRBJ1-5,15,TRBV27,CASSSEQGPNQPQHF
TRBJ2-7,15,TRBV28,CASSPEAELSYEQYF
TRBJ2-3,13,TRBV7-7,CASSSLQTDTQYF
TRBJ1-2,13,TRBV29-1,CSAWGGVNYGYTF
TRBJ2-1,14,TRBV11-1,CASSTGTIRNEQFF
TRBJ2-1,13,TRBV4-1,CASSQPDRNEQFF
TRBJ1-1,14,TRBV18,CASSPATGRAEAFF
TRBJ1-6,15,TRBV5-1,CASSSGVSRNSPLHF
TRBJ1-6,17,TRBV9,CASSSGGFSSYNSPLHF
TRBJ1-1,15,TRBV7-9,CASSRPDRGTDEAFF
TRBJ1-1,13,TRBV3-1/TRBV3-2,CASARQVDTEAFF
TRBJ2-7,14,TRBV6-5,CASSLTPEYYEQYF
TRBJ1-3,15,TRBV5-1,CASSLGTGAGNTIYF
TRBJ2-2,16,TRBV9,CASSVAGTGNTGELFF
TRBJ2-3,14,TRBV19,CASSIHSRTDTQYF
TRBJ2-2,14,TRBV5-4,CASSFLGGPGELFF
TRBJ1-2,14,TRBV5-1,CASSSLSRVYGYTF
TRBJ2-6,16,TRBV27,CASSLGQGAGANVLTF
TRBJ2-3,13,TRBV11-1,CASGLAGVSTQYF
TRBJ2-2,14,TRBV28,CASSFGHLTGELFF
TRBJ1-2,13,TRBV6-1,CASSEQGSYGYTF
TRBJ2-7,14,TRBV6-1,CASSDRGRTYEQYF
TRBJ1-2,14,TRBV5-1,CASSLTRRGEGYTF
TRBJ2-2,20,TRBV4-2,CASSQDPNRGKFANTGELFF
TRBJ1-1,15,TRBV27,CASSWTGGRRTEAFF
TRBJ1-3,15,TRBV7-2,CASSLGGTSGNTIYF
TRBJ1-1,13,TRBV5-1,CASTGGTNTEAFF
TRBJ2-1,18,TRBV5-8,CASSLSFYESSSYNEQFF
TRBJ1-4,13,TRBV27,CASSFVGAEKLFF
TRBJ2-7,12,TRBV5-1,CASSSPSGEQYF
TRBJ1-1,18,TRBV3-1/TRBV3-2,CASSQGFPGQRMNTEAFF
TRBJ1-5,15,TRBV5-1,CASSLVPGPDQPQHF
TRBJ1-1,14,TRBV11-3,CASSLRGDNTEAFF
TRBJ2-7,15,TRBV5-1,CASSSNSDRAYEQYF
TRBJ2-5,14,TRBV21-1,CASSKERAQETQYF
TRBJ1-2,11,TRBV20-1,CSATDSYGYTF
TRBJ2-1,13,TRBV28,CASTESRYNEQFF